This record covers a single TCR beta chain. Treatment of patients with chemo-refractory metastatic non-small-cell lung cancer consisted of focal radiation plus CTLA-4 blockade with ipilimumab. The data were taken from a study of radiotherapy plus CTLA-4 blockade in lung cancer. Study-wide context: There were objective responses in 15% to 20% of patients, and 31% had disease control.

Germline V gene data show CDR1 as MNHEY and CDR2 as SVGAGI. Deletions cut 7 bases from V and 7 bases from J, with 20 bases between. This CDR3 has 14 amino acids. This table comes from immunoSEQ multiplex PCR, and its TCRdb copy is limited to in-frame clones, with some not included. This sample has 2,000 to 3,000 clones, with roughly four fifths found just once. The specimen was tumor tissue, collected from a patient treated with radiotherapy plus ipilimumab. This clonotype was obtained from a human donor with non-small cell lung cancer that progressed on radiotherapy plus ipilimumab. V and J are TRBV6-5 and TRBJ2-7, with a possible D match to TRBD2 (5 bases). The CDR3: CASKNSGRAPEQYF. The CDR3 DNA sequence: TGTGCCAGCAAGAACAGCGGAAGGGCCCCTGAGCAGTACTTC.